The rows below give T cell receptor beta chains drawn from one sample of a study of human T cells and chemical hapten exposure. TCRdb analysed the RACE reads with MiXCR anew, one entry per CDR3 protein. The sample comprises 150,000 to 200,000 distinct CDR3 sequences, roughly 15% of which are singletons, and 1.5% to 2% rests with the top ten. This sample comprised whole blood, obtained in connection with sensitization to the hapten diphenylcyclopropenone (DPC). Receptors originate from a young woman with alopecia areata. Some clones in this sample may be carry-over from other donors' samples. Both conserved end residues are part of each CDR3. The D gene is left open where the match is weak. Size is omitted from some rows. Given values are once, few, many or a class for expanded clones.

TRBV6-6,TRBJ2-1,TRBD2,.,TGTGCCAGCAGTTACTCTGGGCTAGCGGGGATCTACAATGAGCAGTTCTTC,CASSYSGLAGIYNEQFF
TRBV5-1,TRBJ1-1,TRBD1,many,TGCGCCAGCAGCCCGAACAGGGGACGAGGGACTGAAGCTTTCTTT,CASSPNRGRGTEAFF
TRBV12-3/TRBV12-4,TRBJ2-1,TRBD2,.,TGTGCCAGCAGTCCTAGCGGGAGTACCGCCTACAATGAGCAGTTCTTC,CASSPSGSTAYNEQFF
TRBV20-1,TRBJ2-7,TRBD2,.,TGCAGTGCTCGTGATCCGCGACTAGCGGGAGGTAGCGAGCAGTACTTC,CSARDPRLAGGSEQYF
TRBV7-6,TRBJ1-3,.,.,TGTGCCAGCAGCTTAGGAGGCCTCGCCTCTGGAAACACCATATATTTT,CASSLGGLASGNTIYF
TRBV29-1,TRBJ2-3,.,.,TGCAGCGTTGAATCGGGGAGTGGCACAGATACGCAGTATTTT,CSVESGSGTDTQYF
TRBV4-3,TRBJ2-7,.,few,TGCGCCAGCAGCCAAGAACGAGAGGATTGGGGGTACGAGCAGTACTTC,CASSQEREDWGYEQYF
TRBV4-3,TRBJ2-2,.,many,TGCGCCAGCAGCCAAGCTACCCTTGGAAGCACCGGGGAGCTGTTTTTT,CASSQATLGSTGELFF
TRBV28,TRBJ1-3,.,few,TGTGCCAGCGCGACCGGTCAGGCGGCAGGAAACACCATATATTTT,CASATGQAAGNTIYF
TRBV28,TRBJ1-5,.,few,TGTGCCAGCAGTTTACGTTTTAGGCCAGGGGCACAGCCCCAGCATTTT,CASSLRFRPGAQPQHF
TRBV24-1,TRBJ2-1,.,few,TGTGCCACCAGTGATCCAGGGGTCAATGAGCAGTTCTTC,CATSDPGVNEQFF
TRBV5-1,TRBJ2-5,.,.,TGCGCCAGCACCCTGGAGGGGAGAAGCGATGAGACCCAGTACTTC,CASTLEGRSDETQYF
TRBV6-5,TRBJ1-2,TRBD1,.,TGTGCCAGCACCGACAGGGGAGCTAACTATGGCTACACCTTC,CASTDRGANYGYTF
TRBV5-4,TRBJ2-7,.,few,TGTGCCAGCAGCTTCGGCGGAAACTCCTACGAGCAGTACTTC,CASSFGGNSYEQYF
TRBV6-6,TRBJ1-5,TRBD1,.,TGTGCCAGCAGTTATCCAAACAGGGGATGGGATCAGCCCCAGCATTTT,CASSYPNRGWDQPQHF
TRBV5-1,TRBJ2-1,.,many,TGCGCCAGCGAACAGGGCTTAGCGAGCTCCTACAATGAGCAGTTCTTC,CASEQGLASSYNEQFF
TRBV30,TRBJ2-2,TRBD2,.,TGTGCCTGGAGGACTAGCGGGCCGAACACCGGGGAGCTGTTTTTT,CAWRTSGPNTGELFF